A single sample is the source of the 2 T cell receptor beta chains below, sequenced in a study of spatial heterogeneity in lung cancer. The time point was: sample taken at primary tumor resection. Study-wide points: Counts of expanded intratumoral alpha and beta TCRs tracked tumor mutation counts.

No antigen is known for these receptors. TCRdb analysed the 5' RACE reads with MiXCR anew, one entry per CDR3 protein. The top ten clones hold about 25% of a sample with a few thousand distinct CDR3 sequences, 3% to 4.5% of them seen once. The source material was lung tumor tissue, sampled at surgery. Every receptor here comes from a female donor with early-stage non-small cell lung cancer.

This clonotype was detected ten times or more. The chain links TRBV2 to TRBJ2-1; D is uncertain. V was clipped by 7 bases and J by 5 bases, with 12 bases between them. Germline values: CDR1 SNHLY, CDR2 FYNNEI. The CDR3 spans 13 residues. The DNA for the CDR3 is TGTGCCAGCACCCACAGACCTGACAATGAGCAGTTCTTC. This translates into CASTHRPDNEQFF.

This clonotype was picked up many times. The J gene is TRBJ2-1, the V gene TRBV12-3 or TRBV12-4; D gene unclear. V gave up 1 base and J gave up 2 bases, with 3 bases separating them. This CDR3 contains 13 residues. The CDR3 DNA sequence: TGTGCCAGCAGTTTAGACACCTACAATGAGCAGTTCTTC. Encoded protein: CASSLDTYNEQFF.